These 6 T cell receptor beta chains were all obtained from the same sample, sequenced in a study of cytomegalovirus exposure and HLA in healthy donors (dated by TCRdb to 2016 to 2017). Libraries were built with the immunoSEQ multiplex PCR assay. A mixture of 60 forward primers for TCR Vbeta segments and 13 reverse primers for TCR Jbeta segments was used in the multiplex PCR. This immuneACCESS table, as held by TCRdb, lists in-frame sequences with V and J called but not all clones. Of the missing ones, under half trace to an unresolved V gene in checked studies; the others have no known cause. The sample includes under 250,000 clones, with roughly 78% observed a single time. The ten largest clones add up to approximately 0.49% of the sample. Sample: PBMCs. These receptors were collected from a boy between 10 and 17 years old in good health and CMV-seronegative.

The chain uses TRBV2 and TRBJ2-7; TRBD1 aligns across 7 bases. V shed 5 bases and J 9 bases; nucleotides not matched to a gene: 16. Looked up from germline, CDR1 is SNHLY and CDR2 is FYNNEI. There are 15 residues in the CDR3. The CDR3 region has the DNA TGTGCCAGCAGTTTCACAGGGGAAAGGGGACAAGGGCAGTACTTC. It is translated as CASSFTGERGQGQYF. Based on the CDR3 plus reference TRBV2 and TRBJ2-7, the full variable domain is EPEVTQTPSHQVTQMGQEVILRCVPISNHLYFYWYRQILGQKVEFLVSFYNNEISEKSEIFDDQFSVERPDGSNFTLKIRSTKLEDSAMYFCASSFTGERGQGQYFGPGTRLTVT.

The chain couples TRBV4-1 to TRBJ2-2; the match to TRBD1 covers 12 bases. The CDR3 loop spans 20 amino acids. CDR1 is MGHRA, CDR2 YSYEKL, per germline. V lost 5 bases to trimming and J lost 4 bases; unmatched junction nucleotides: 17. The CDR3 spells CASSDRDRGRLKSVTGELFF. DNA of the CDR3: TGCGCCAGCAGCGACCGGGACAGGGGGCGTCTGAAGTCGGTCACCGGGGAGCTGTTTTTT.

This chain uses TRBV5-1 with TRBJ1-2, with D perhaps TRBD1 (6 bases). Between the trimmed V and J ends, which lost 0 bases and 4 bases, there was a span of 7 bases. The CDR3 has 13 amino acids. Germline values: CDR1 SGHRS, CDR2 YFSETQ. CDR3 sequence (DNA): TGCGCCAGCAGCTTGGGGGACACCTATGGCTACACCTTC. Protein: CASSLGDTYGYTF.

This chain connects TRBV6-5 to TRBJ1-2; 9 bases are a match to TRBD1. The V gene end was trimmed by 4 bases and the J gene end by 6 bases; junction bases not matched to a gene: 6. Germline-derived CDR1 and CDR2 are MNHEY and SVGAGI. The CDR3 consists of 14 residues. This CDR3 is CASSFRDRVNGYTF. The CDR3 coding sequence is TGTGCCAGCAGTTTTAGGGACAGGGTGAATGGCTACACCTTC.

This chain links TRBV29-1 with TRBJ1-2, with 7 positions matching TRBD1. CDR3 length: 11 amino acids. Germline lookup yields CDR1 SQVTM and CDR2 ANQGSEA. Trimming removed 0 bases from V and 10 bases from J; junction bases left unmatched: 2. The CDR3 here is CSVEDRGSYTF. For the CDR3, the DNA is TGCAGCGTTGAAGACAGGGGGTCCTACACCTTC. Drawing the rest from reference TRBV29-1 and TRBJ1-2, the complete variable domain is SAVISQKPSRDICQRGTSLTIQCQVDSQVTMMFWYRQQPGQSLTLIATANQGSEATYESGFVIDKFPISRPNLTFSTLTVSNMSPEDSSIYLCSVEDRGSYTFGSGTRLTVV.

The chain has TRBV30 and TRBJ2-7; a weak D match, TRBD2 (6 bases). V was shortened by 4 bases and J by 6 bases, with 10 bases between the two germline ends. Germline CDR1 reads GTSNPN; CDR2 reads SVGIG (reference sequence). The CDR3 is 11 residues long. The CDR3 region is CAWTREAEQYF. CDR3 nucleotide sequence: TGTGCCTGGACAAGGGAGGCCGAGCAGTACTTC.